Listed below are T cell receptor beta chains from one sample, sequenced in a study of T cells in Graves' hyperthyroidism and ophthalmopathy. TCRdb ran MiXCR on the multiplex PCR reads and lists one entry per CDR3 protein. The sample holds roughly 300,000 distinct CDR3 sequences, 20% to 25% seen once. The sequencing input was blood. The receptor set was obtained from a man aged 40-55 years with Graves' hyperthyroidism that later progressed to Graves' ophthalmopathy. Each CDR3 is given with its conserved first and last residue. A D gene is named only where the DNA matches it firmly. Size is omitted from some rows. Given values are once, few, many or a class for expanded clones.

D gene	V gene	clone size	J gene	CDR3 protein	CDR3 DNA
.	TRBV5-5	many	TRBJ2-2	CASTLGPGTGELFF	TGTGCCAGCACTTTGGGGCCCGGCACCGGGGAGCTGTTTTTT
.	TRBV28	many	TRBJ2-2	CASSRRDTGELFF	TGTGCCAGCAGTAGAAGGGACACCGGGGAGCTGTTTTTT
.	TRBV5-1	many	TRBJ2-7	CASSFQQGSGEQYF	TGCGCCAGCAGCTTCCAACAGGGTTCGGGTGAGCAGTACTTC
TRBD1	TRBV5-4	many	TRBJ1-1	CASRQGQGNTEAFF	TGTGCCAGCAGACAGGGACAGGGGAACACTGAAGCTTTCTTT
.	TRBV11-2	many	TRBJ2-5	CASSRQQETQYF	TGTGCCAGCAGTCGACAGCAAGAGACCCAGTACTTC
.	TRBV12-3/TRBV12-4	many	TRBJ2-2	CASSFKISGELFF	TGTGCCAGCAGTTTTAAGATTTCCGGGGAGCTGTTTTTT
TRBD1	TRBV5-4	many	TRBJ2-7	CASSGDRAYEQYF	TGTGCCAGCAGCGGGGACAGAGCCTACGAGCAGTACTTC
.	TRBV12-3/TRBV12-4	many	TRBJ1-5	CASSPDGLFNQPQHF	TGTGCCAGCAGCCCGGACGGACTATTCAATCAGCCCCAGCATTTT
.	TRBV7-8	many	TRBJ2-5	CASSLSAAGSGETQYF	TGTGCCAGCAGCTTATCAGCGGCAGGGTCAGGGGAGACCCAGTACTTC
.	TRBV27	.	TRBJ2-5	CASSLSGGGLQETQYF	TGTGCCAGCAGTTTAAGTGGTGGGGGCCTTCAAGAGACCCAGTACTTC
.	TRBV19	many	TRBJ1-1	CASSILGVNTEAFF	TGTGCCAGTAGTATATTAGGGGTGAACACTGAAGCTTTCTTT
TRBD2	TRBV6-1	few	TRBJ2-7	CASSASGRGYEQYF	TGTGCCAGCAGTGCTAGCGGGAGGGGGTACGAGCAGTACTTC
.	TRBV4-2	many	TRBJ2-7	CASSQDYGASRYEQYF	TGTGCCAGCAGCCAAGATTACGGGGCAAGTCGCTACGAGCAGTACTTC
.	TRBV11-2	.	TRBJ1-1	CASSLEVDTEAFF	TGTGCCAGCAGCTTAGAAGTAGACACTGAAGCTTTCTTT
TRBD1	TRBV7-8	many	TRBJ2-7	CASISGQGENYEQYF	TGTGCCAGCATCTCAGGACAGGGGGAAAACTACGAGCAGTACTTC
.	TRBV12-3/TRBV12-4	.	TRBJ2-2	CASSLGRDSTNTGELFF	TGTGCCAGCAGTTTAGGGCGGGACAGCACGAACACCGGGGAGCTGTTTTTT
.	TRBV24-1	many	TRBJ1-2	CATSSLLGGEYGYTF	TGTGCCACCAGTTCCCTCTTGGGGGGGGAGTATGGCTACACCTTC
.	TRBV20-1	.	TRBJ2-3	CSARPGAGPSTDTQYF	TGCAGTGCTAGACCTGGGGCGGGACCTAGCACAGATACGCAGTATTTT
.	TRBV20-1	many	TRBJ2-7	CSAPTESSYEQYF	TGCAGTGCGCCGACCGAAAGCTCCTACGAGCAGTACTTC
.	TRBV12-3/TRBV12-4	many	TRBJ2-2	CASREGVGELFF	TGTGCCAGCAGGGAGGGGGTCGGGGAGCTGTTTTTT
.	TRBV7-9	.	TRBJ2-6	CASSHDLTGNVLTF	TGTGCCAGCAGTCATGATCTGACGGGCAACGTCCTGACTTTC
.	TRBV12-3/TRBV12-4	many	TRBJ2-6	CASSFPSTNVLTF	TGTGCCAGCTCCTTCCCGTCCACCAACGTCCTGACTTTC
TRBD2	TRBV6-1	.	TRBJ2-2	CASSVSGTSGNTGELFF	TGTGCCAGCAGTGTATCGGGGACTAGCGGGAACACCGGGGAGCTGTTTTTT